This record concerns one T cell receptor beta chain sequence. Its matching antigen is unknown. This sample was included in a study of shared clonotypes between healthy human individuals. The repertoire was sequenced with immunoSEQ multiplex PCR; TCRdb's copy has only in-frame clones and lacks some. The table shows hundreds of thousands of clones, with about 96% occurring only once. Positively selected for CCR7, the CD45RO-negative cells used as naive CD8 cells excluded terminally differentiated effector memory CD45RA+ cells. Germline CDR1 and CDR2: SGHRS and YFSETQ. CDR3 length: 15 residues. Trimming left V 4 bases short and J 2 bases short, with 12 bases between. Findings and caveats of the study: Represented diversity (both genetic and exposure-history) was limited by the small number of donors. Lower generation probabilities were found for non-shared clonotypes than for those shared by all four donors. Approximately 5.4% of naive CD4 clonotypes were common to a few donors.

The source of this sequence is a woman under 40 in good health. The rearrangement joins TRBV5-1 to TRBJ1-4; a weak D match, TRBD1 (6 bases). The sequenced sample consisted of naive CD8+ T cells sorted from blood. The CDR3 sequence is CASSPGRGTNEKLFF. The CDR3 DNA follows: TGCGCCAGCAGCCCCGGTAGGGGGACTAATGAAAAACTGTTTTTT.